The TCR beta chain described here comes from a study of blood T cell repertoires in COVID-19. Study context: The study counted Cohort 3 donors as recovered given two negative PCRs, clearance, or symptom resolution. Sites in the United States, Italy and Spain provided acute and convalescent COVID-19 samples. The cDNA or gDNA used as material had been derived from T cells, B-cell-depleted T cells, or PBMCs.

Original analysis: Amplification of reference gene primers was used by the study to estimate nucleated cell counts. The method was immunoSEQ multiplex PCR; TCRdb's version includes in-frame clones alone and lacks a portion of them. Clone size and the V and J calls come from that table; the DNA yielded D and trimming. The sample holds 350,000 to 400,000 clones, 87% seen once. This CDR3 comprises 15 residues. Per germline, CDR1 SGHDN and CDR2 FVKESK. V lost 1 base and J 1 base, leaving 9 bases between the germline ends. V and J are TRBV14 and TRBJ2-3; D remains unclear. The sample was PBMCs or T cells enriched from blood (not recorded which). This TCR was sampled from a man aged 35 to 55 in a cohort exposed to, infected with or recovered from COVID-19 (not recorded which). The CDR3 region has the DNA TGTGCCAGCAGCCAAGGCGGAGTGGGCACAGATACGCAGTATTTT. Translated, it gives CASSQGGVGTDTQYF.